This T cell receptor (beta chain) was identified in a study of graft-versus-host responses after intestinal transplantation. About the research overall: Recipients uniformly received anti-thymocyte globulin induction, followed by tacrolimus and steroids for around 3 years.

The V end was cut by 3 bases, the J end by 8 bases, with 13 bases between. The CDR3 has 12 amino acids. From germline, CDR1 is SQVTM and CDR2 ANQGSEA. Produced via immunoSEQ multiplex PCR; TCRdb's table is partial and in-frame only. The data hold roughly 97,000 clones, with over 75% observed a single time. This chain connects TRBV29-1 to TRBJ1-1; tentative D call: TRBD1 (5 bases). The receptor comes from a human patient who received an intestinal transplant, so some T cells may come from the graft donor. Sequenced material: PBMCs, taken around 68 weeks after intestinal transplant. CDR3: CSVEGGIREAFF. The CDR3 DNA is TGCAGCGTTGAGGGGGGGATCCGGGAAGCTTTCTTT.